These 16 T cell receptor beta chains originate from one sample sequenced in a study of human thymus T cells. Profiled with immunoSEQ multiplex PCR; TCRdb holds only in-frame clones, not every one. The table lists about 78,000 clones, around 96% of them singletons. Thymus pieces cut out during corrective heart surgery were the tissue that was used. Sequenced material: thymus tissue. The receptors derive from a boy under two years old with a congenital heart defect but otherwise immunologically healthy.

This chain joins TRBV4-3 and TRBJ2-5, with D possibly being TRBD2 (5 bases). Germline loops: CDR1 LGHNA, CDR2 YSLEER. V was trimmed by 0 bases and J by 5 bases, leaving 7 bases between them. The CDR3 covers 13 residues. CDR3: CASSQETGETQYF. In nucleotides, the CDR3 is TGCGCCAGCAGCCAAGAGACGGGGGAGACCCAGTACTTC.

This clone was counted only a few times. This chain connects TRBV27 to TRBJ2-1; D remains ambiguous. Germline V CDR1 and CDR2: MNHEY, SMNVEV (reference sequence). With 5 bases removed from V and 6 bases from J, the gap between germline ends came to 11 bases. The CDR3 sequence is 13 residues long. In nucleotides, the CDR3 is TGTGCCAGCAGTCCCCTTGATCCCAATGAGCAGTTCTTC. It translates to CASSPLDPNEQFF.

The chain links TRBV27 to TRBJ1-6; the match to TRBD1 covers 8 bases. The V segment lost 4 bases and the J segment 8 bases; nucleotides outside the gene matches: 4. The germline CDR1 and CDR2 sequences are MNHEY and SMNVEV (reference sequence). CDR3 length equals 14 residues. The CDR3 reads CASSSSGGDSPLHF. For the CDR3, the DNA is TGTGCCAGCAGTTCCTCAGGGGGCGATTCACCCCTCCACTTT.

The V call is TRBV7-9, the J call TRBJ2-1; D is unclear. The V end was cut by 5 bases, the J end by 10 bases, with 15 bases between. This CDR3 region has 13 residues. From germline, CDR1 is SEHNR and CDR2 FQNEAQ (reference sequence). CDR3 in amino acids: CASSHPLAPEQFF. Here the CDR3 DNA reads TGTGCCAGCAGCCATCCATTAGCCCCAGAGCAGTTCTTC.

This sequence joins TRBV5-1 and TRBJ1-2, with a tentative D call TRBD1 (6 bases). With 2 bases removed from V and 5 bases from J, the gap between germline ends came to 13 bases. The germline gives CDR1 SGHRS, CDR2 YFSETQ. The CDR3 loop spans 14 amino acids. The CDR3 loop reads CASSLGGRDYGYTF. The DNA of the CDR3 is TGCGCCAGCAGCTTAGGGGGGCGGGATTATGGCTACACCTTC.

The chain is built from TRBV5-1 and TRBJ2-1; 7 nucleotides line up with TRBD2. Germline loops: CDR1 SGHRS, CDR2 YFSETQ. V lost 3 bases, J lost 4 bases, and 13 bases stayed unmatched. The CDR3 extends over 17 amino acids. The CDR3 sequence: CASSCLAASLQYNEQFF. The CDR3 bases are TGCGCCAGCAGCTGCCTAGCGGCCTCGCTACAATACAATGAGCAGTTCTTC.

The chain has TRBV7-2 and TRBJ1-4; 8 positions match TRBD1. Germline V gene lookup returns CDR1 SGHTA and CDR2 FQGNSA. The CDR3 sequence is 16 residues long. The junction had 10 bases not matched to a gene; V was cut back by 5 bases and J by 5 bases. The CDR3 here is CASSPPRTGQNEKLFF. The DNA for the CDR3 is TGTGCCAGCAGCCCGCCCAGGACAGGGCAAAATGAAAAACTGTTTTTT.

The chain joins TRBV19 to TRBJ2-7; 7 bases align to TRBD2. Looked up from germline, CDR1 is LNHDA and CDR2 is SQIVND (reference sequence). With V trimmed by 7 bases and J by 2 bases, 5 bases remained unmatched. CDR3 size: 13 residues. The CDR3: CASKSGIAYEQYF. For the CDR3, the DNA is TGTGCCAGTAAGAGCGGGATCGCCTACGAGCAGTACTTC.

V gene TRBV30 combines with J gene TRBJ1-1; D is possibly TRBD1 (5 bases). V gave up 4 bases and J gave up 0 bases, with 12 bases separating them. This CDR3 comprises 14 residues. CDR1 is GTSNPN and CDR2 is SVGIG in the germline V gene (reference sequence). CDR3 protein: CAWKAGGMNTEAFF. DNA for the CDR3: TGTGCCTGGAAGGCGGGGGGGATGAACACTGAAGCTTTCTTT.

The chain uses TRBV7-9 and TRBJ2-3; D gene unclear. Germline lookup yields CDR1 SEHNR and CDR2 FQNEAQ (reference sequence). The V end was cut by 2 bases, the J end by 2 bases, with 8 bases between. The CDR3 covers 14 residues. The CDR3 region has the DNA TGTGCCAGCAGCTTAACTAAGGACACAGATACGCAGTATTTT. Translated, it gives CASSLTKDTDTQYF.

The V and J genes are TRBV6-6 and TRBJ2-7; 8 bases line up with TRBD1. The V gene end was trimmed by 11 bases and the J gene end by 1 base; junction bases not matched to a gene: 10. Germline lookup yields CDR1 MNHNY and CDR2 SVGAGI (reference sequence). CDR3 length equals 14 residues. CDR3 sequence reads: CAAGAGGHSYEQYF. In DNA form, the CDR3 reads TGTGCCGCAGGAGCAGGGGGCCATTCCTACGAGCAGTACTTC.

The rearrangement joins TRBV28 to TRBJ1-5; 9 bases match TRBD1. CDR1 MDHEN and CDR2 SYDVKM come from the germline V gene. V trimming: 5 bases; J trimming: 6 bases; junction bases outside the gene matches: 8. This CDR3 comprises 15 residues. CDR3 coding DNA: TGTGCCAGCAGTCGGGACAGGGCGAAGGGTCAGCCCCAGCATTTT. Its translation is CASSRDRAKGQPQHF.

The V call is TRBV27, the J call TRBJ2-6, with 7 bases aligning to TRBD1. The V gene's germline CDR1 is MNHEY and CDR2 SMNVEV (reference sequence). The CDR3 contains 18 residues. V trimming: 5 bases; J trimming: 0 bases; junction bases outside the gene matches: 10. The chain's CDR3 is CASSPETGVPSGANVLTF. CDR3 DNA: TGTGCCAGCAGTCCAGAAACAGGGGTCCCCTCTGGGGCCAACGTCCTGACTTTC.

This clone showed up just once. The V call is TRBV27, the J call TRBJ1-1, with a tentative D call TRBD1 (6 bases). The CDR3 extends over 19 amino acids. The V end was cut by 5 bases, the J end by 3 bases, with 28 bases between. CDR1 is MNHEY and CDR2 is SMNVEV in the germline V gene (reference sequence). For the CDR3, the DNA is TGTGCCAGCAGTGGGAAAGGACAGTCGACTTTTGGGGCGCACACTGAAGCTTTCTTT. Its translation is CASSGKGQSTFGAHTEAFF.

The chain joins TRBV29-1 to TRBJ1-3; weak D call: TRBD1 (5 bases). V was cut by 7 bases and J by 8 bases, with 15 bases left in between. This CDR3 has 12 residues. Germline assignment: CDR1 SQVTM and CDR2 ANQGSEA. The CDR3 nucleotides read TGCAGCGCAACCCCGGGGGTGGACACCATATATTTT. Translation: CSATPGVDTIYF. Supplemented by reference TRBV29-1 and TRBJ1-3, the full variable domain reads SAVISQKPSRDICQRGTSLTIQCQVDSQVTMMFWYRQQPGQSLTLIATANQGSEATYESGFVIDKFPISRPNLTFSTLTVSNMSPEDSSIYLCSATPGVDTIYFGEGSWLTVV.

The chain joins TRBV9 to TRBJ2-7; the D gene is possibly TRBD1 (6 bases). CDR1 and CDR2 (germline): SGDLS, YYNGEE. The CDR3 totals 14 residues. The germline V and J ends were trimmed by 4 bases and 2 bases, with 13 bases remaining between them. The CDR3 here is CASSLGGGTYEQYF. CDR3 bases: TGTGCCAGCAGCCTAGGTGGGGGCACCTACGAGCAGTACTTC.